The rows below give T cell receptor beta chains drawn from one sample of a study of regulatory T cells in long-lasting Graves disease. Each CDR3 protein gets one entry after TCRdb re-called the multiplex PCR reads with MiXCR. The sample comprises 380,000 or so distinct CDR3 sequences, 15% to 20% of which are singletons, and just over 20% rests with the top ten. This sample was also put to use in a study of T cells in Graves' hyperthyroidism and ophthalmopathy.

This specimen was peripheral blood mononuclear cells (PBMCs), taken at new diagnosis, from a patient treated with antithyroid drugs. The receptors here all came from a young woman with Graves disease. The CDR3 runs from the conserved cysteine through the conserved F or W. The D gene is left open where the match is weak. Where a row states a size, it is once, few, many or the class of an expanded clone; other rows omit it.

clone size: -; D gene: TRBD2; V gene: TRBV28; J gene: TRBJ2-5; CDR3 DNA: TGTGCCAGCAGCCCCTCGGGACTAGCGGGGGGTATCTTAGAGACCCAGTACTTC; CDR3 protein: CASSPSGLAGGILETQYF
clone size: many; D gene: -; V gene: TRBV27; J gene: TRBJ2-3; CDR3 DNA: TGTGCCAGCAGCTCCTATAGCCCCAACACAGATACGCAGTATTTT; CDR3 protein: CASSSYSPNTDTQYF
clone size: few; D gene: -; V gene: TRBV4-2; J gene: TRBJ1-3; CDR3 DNA: TGTGCCAGCAGCCAAACTACCACCACCTCTGGAAACACCATATATTTT; CDR3 protein: CASSQTTTTSGNTIYF
clone size: -; D gene: TRBD2; V gene: TRBV3-1; J gene: TRBJ2-7; CDR3 DNA: TGTGCCAGCAGCCAAGGAACTAGCGGGGCCTACGAGCAGTACTTC; CDR3 protein: CASSQGTSGAYEQYF
clone size: -; D gene: -; V gene: TRBV5-1; J gene: TRBJ2-1; CDR3 DNA: TGCGCCAGCAGCTTGCGGGAGCTGTACAATGAGCAGTTCTTC; CDR3 protein: CASSLRELYNEQFF
clone size: -; D gene: TRBD1; V gene: TRBV20-1; J gene: TRBJ1-4; CDR3 DNA: TGCAGTGCTAGAGATGAGGTAGTGACAGGGGGAAATGAAAAACTGTTTTTT; CDR3 protein: CSARDEVVTGGNEKLFF
clone size: -; D gene: TRBD1; V gene: TRBV7-3; J gene: TRBJ2-1; CDR3 DNA: TGTGCCAGCAGCTTGCCGGGACAGGGATCGAGCGGGCAATTCTTC; CDR3 protein: CASSLPGQGSSGQFF
clone size: many; D gene: -; V gene: TRBV12-3/TRBV12-4; J gene: TRBJ1-2; CDR3 DNA: TGTGCCAGCTCCGTGGGGAGCTATGGCTACACCTTC; CDR3 protein: CASSVGSYGYTF
clone size: -; D gene: -; V gene: TRBV14; J gene: TRBJ1-2; CDR3 DNA: TGTGCCAGCAGCCAAGCCCTGGGGGGTTCTTATGGCTACACCTTC; CDR3 protein: CASSQALGGSYGYTF
clone size: many; D gene: -; V gene: TRBV2; J gene: TRBJ2-5; CDR3 DNA: TGTGCCAGCAGCTCGCGGTCCTCCTCTGCCGCGGGGACCCAGTACTTC; CDR3 protein: CASSSRSSSAAGTQYF
clone size: -; D gene: -; V gene: TRBV6-5; J gene: TRBJ1-2; CDR3 DNA: TGTGCCAGCAGTTACCTCAGGGCAAACTATGGCTACACCTTC; CDR3 protein: CASSYLRANYGYTF
clone size: many; D gene: -; V gene: TRBV6-5; J gene: TRBJ1-1; CDR3 DNA: TGTGCCAGCAGTTACAAACAGGATTATCGAATGAACACTGAAGCTTTCTTT; CDR3 protein: CASSYKQDYRMNTEAFF
clone size: many; D gene: TRBD2; V gene: TRBV27; J gene: TRBJ2-3; CDR3 DNA: TGTGCCAGCAGTTTTTGGCGGGGGGGGGGCACAGATACGCAGTATTTT; CDR3 protein: CASSFWRGGGTDTQYF
clone size: -; D gene: TRBD1; V gene: TRBV30; J gene: TRBJ1-1; CDR3 DNA: TGTGCCTGGAGTGTAGTAGGGGGCGCAGAGAAAGCTTTCTTT; CDR3 protein: CAWSVVGGAEKAFF
clone size: -; D gene: -; V gene: TRBV7-2; J gene: TRBJ1-5; CDR3 DNA: TGTGCCAGCAGCTTAGCGACCGGGTCAGGTCAGCCCCAGCATTTT; CDR3 protein: CASSLATGSGQPQHF
clone size: many; D gene: -; V gene: TRBV28; J gene: TRBJ1-5; CDR3 DNA: TGTGCCAGCAGTCCAGGGTTCAATCAGCCCCAGCATTTT; CDR3 protein: CASSPGFNQPQHF
clone size: few; D gene: -; V gene: TRBV6-1; J gene: TRBJ1-5; CDR3 DNA: TGTGCCAGCAGGGGGACCCTACGGGATCAGCCCCAGCATTTT; CDR3 protein: CASRGTLRDQPQHF
clone size: many; D gene: -; V gene: TRBV5-1; J gene: TRBJ2-1; CDR3 DNA: TGTGCCAGCAGCTCCGGGACCAGCCACAATGAGCAGTTCTTC; CDR3 protein: CASSSGTSHNEQFF
clone size: many; D gene: TRBD2; V gene: TRBV11-2; J gene: TRBJ2-3; CDR3 DNA: TGTGCCAGCAGCGCTTTTTCGCGGGGGTCGGTTACGCAGTATTTT; CDR3 protein: CASSAFSRGSVTQYF
clone size: many; D gene: -; V gene: TRBV4-2; J gene: TRBJ2-1; CDR3 DNA: TGTGCCAGCAGCCAAGATGGGCAGGTCTACAATGAGCAGTTCTTC; CDR3 protein: CASSQDGQVYNEQFF
clone size: many; D gene: -; V gene: TRBV7-3; J gene: TRBJ2-1; CDR3 DNA: TGTGCCAGCAGCTTAAGGGGGAGGAGTCGTTACAATGAGCAGTTCTTC; CDR3 protein: CASSLRGRSRYNEQFF
clone size: many; D gene: TRBD1; V gene: TRBV5-6; J gene: TRBJ2-7; CDR3 DNA: TGTGCCAGCAGATTGGGACAGGGGGCGAGCGAGCAGTACTTC; CDR3 protein: CASRLGQGASEQYF
clone size: -; D gene: TRBD2; V gene: TRBV6-1; J gene: TRBJ2-1; CDR3 DNA: TGTGCCAGCAGTGAAGCAGGCGCGGGGCGAGCTAGCGGGAGTAATGAGCAGTTCTTC; CDR3 protein: CASSEAGAGRASGSNEQFF
clone size: many; D gene: TRBD1; V gene: TRBV25-1; J gene: TRBJ2-1; CDR3 DNA: TGTGCCAGTCCTAGGACAGGATGGAATGAGCAGTTCTTC; CDR3 protein: CASPRTGWNEQFF
clone size: many; D gene: TRBD2; V gene: TRBV9; J gene: TRBJ2-1; CDR3 DNA: TGTGCCAGCAGCGCGGGACTAGCGGGGGGCGGTGAGCAGTTCTTC; CDR3 protein: CASSAGLAGGGEQFF
clone size: many; D gene: -; V gene: TRBV6-1; J gene: TRBJ2-2; CDR3 DNA: TGTGCCAGCAGCCGGGGGCCGAGTTTAGTCGGGGAGCTGTTTTTT; CDR3 protein: CASSRGPSLVGELFF
clone size: -; D gene: -; V gene: TRBV18; J gene: TRBJ1-5; CDR3 DNA: TGTGCCAGCTCAAACTTACGGGGCCAGCCCCAGCATTTT; CDR3 protein: CASSNLRGQPQHF
clone size: few; D gene: -; V gene: TRBV29-1; J gene: TRBJ1-2; CDR3 DNA: TGCAGCGTTGAAGATAGGTTCAGGGGAGACTATGGCTACACCTTC; CDR3 protein: CSVEDRFRGDYGYTF
clone size: many; D gene: TRBD1; V gene: TRBV3-1; J gene: TRBJ2-7; CDR3 DNA: TGTGCCAGCAGCCAGTTCAGGGGGCGCGACTACGAGCAGTACTTC; CDR3 protein: CASSQFRGRDYEQYF
clone size: many; D gene: -; V gene: TRBV3-1; J gene: TRBJ2-7; CDR3 DNA: TGTGCCAGCAGCCAAGGAAGATACTGGTACTTC; CDR3 protein: CASSQGRYWYF
clone size: many; D gene: TRBD1; V gene: TRBV3-1; J gene: TRBJ1-3; CDR3 DNA: TGTGCCAGCAGCCAAGATAGGACAGGGGGTGAAAACACCATATATTTT; CDR3 protein: CASSQDRTGGENTIYF
clone size: many; D gene: TRBD2; V gene: TRBV2; J gene: TRBJ2-7; CDR3 DNA: TGTGCCAGCGGGGCGGGGGGGAGACATCCGACCTACGAGCAGTACTTC; CDR3 protein: CASGAGGRHPTYEQYF
clone size: many; D gene: -; V gene: TRBV4-2; J gene: TRBJ1-1; CDR3 DNA: TGTGCCAGCAGCCAAGTACAGAACATGAACACTGAAGCTTTCTTT; CDR3 protein: CASSQVQNMNTEAFF
clone size: few; D gene: -; V gene: TRBV6-2/TRBV6-3; J gene: TRBJ2-3; CDR3 DNA: TGTGCCAGCAGTTACTCCCCACAGGGACCAGATACGCAGTATTTT; CDR3 protein: CASSYSPQGPDTQYF
clone size: many; D gene: TRBD1; V gene: TRBV7-6; J gene: TRBJ2-2; CDR3 DNA: TGTGCCAGCGGCCGGGACAGGGTCGGAACCGGGGAGCTGTTTTTT; CDR3 protein: CASGRDRVGTGELFF
clone size: -; D gene: TRBD1; V gene: TRBV19; J gene: TRBJ1-1; CDR3 DNA: TGTGCCAGTAGTAGACGACAGGGACCTGAAGCTTTCTTT; CDR3 protein: CASSRRQGPEAFF
clone size: many; D gene: -; V gene: TRBV12-3/TRBV12-4; J gene: TRBJ2-7; CDR3 DNA: TGTGCCAGCAGTTTAGCTACCGGAGGACCTCTTTACGAGCAGTACTTC; CDR3 protein: CASSLATGGPLYEQYF
clone size: many; D gene: TRBD2; V gene: TRBV12-3/TRBV12-4; J gene: TRBJ2-3; CDR3 DNA: TGTGCCAGCAGTCAACTAGCGGGAAAACCAGATACGCAGTATTTT; CDR3 protein: CASSQLAGKPDTQYF
clone size: few; D gene: TRBD2; V gene: TRBV7-7; J gene: TRBJ2-5; CDR3 DNA: TGTGCTAGCAGCCCTAGCGGGGGCGGTGAGACCCAGTACTTC; CDR3 protein: CASSPSGGGETQYF
clone size: many; D gene: TRBD1; V gene: TRBV2; J gene: TRBJ1-2; CDR3 DNA: TGTGCCAGCGGCCTGGAGGGGGCAGAGACGCAAGGCTACACCTTC; CDR3 protein: CASGLEGAETQGYTF
clone size: few; D gene: -; V gene: TRBV4-1; J gene: TRBJ2-3; CDR3 DNA: TGCGCCAGCAGCGTTCAAATTAGGGGAGGGGGGGATACGCAGTATTTT; CDR3 protein: CASSVQIRGGGDTQYF
clone size: many; D gene: -; V gene: TRBV12-3/TRBV12-4; J gene: TRBJ2-3; CDR3 DNA: TGTGCCAGCAGTTTAGGGACCGGGACATCTTTC; CDR3 protein: CASSLGTGTSF
clone size: few; D gene: -; V gene: TRBV6-1; J gene: TRBJ1-6; CDR3 DNA: TGTGCCAGCCAACAGACCCGGGGTAATTCACCCCTCCACTTT; CDR3 protein: CASQQTRGNSPLHF
clone size: -; D gene: -; V gene: TRBV6-2/TRBV6-3; J gene: TRBJ1-2; CDR3 DNA: TGTGCCAGCAGTGATCATGAGGGGATTACTGGCTACACCTTC; CDR3 protein: CASSDHEGITGYTF
clone size: many; D gene: -; V gene: TRBV27; J gene: TRBJ2-7; CDR3 DNA: TGTGCCAGCAGTTTTAGTGGTAGCAGCAGCTCCTACGAGCAGTACTTC; CDR3 protein: CASSFSGSSSSYEQYF
clone size: few; D gene: -; V gene: TRBV29-1; J gene: TRBJ1-2; CDR3 DNA: TGCAGCGTTGAAGGGGGCAGGGTTGATTATGGCTACACCTTC; CDR3 protein: CSVEGGRVDYGYTF
clone size: few; D gene: -; V gene: TRBV19; J gene: TRBJ1-2; CDR3 DNA: TGTGCCAGTAGTCCAACGGGACCGGGTAACTATGGCTACACCTTC; CDR3 protein: CASSPTGPGNYGYTF
clone size: many; D gene: -; V gene: TRBV3-1; J gene: TRBJ1-2; CDR3 DNA: TGTGCCAGCAGCCAACCACAGGGAAGAAATGGCTACACCTTC; CDR3 protein: CASSQPQGRNGYTF